This T cell receptor beta chain was recovered during a study of cytomegalovirus exposure and HLA in healthy donors. The PCR had 60 Vbeta and 13 Jbeta primers. Clones were sequenced by immunoSEQ multiplex PCR, and TCRdb holds only the in-frame ones, with some missing. The sample records over 120,000 clones, 75% to 85% being singletons. The CDR3 length is 14 residues. CDR1 is MDHEN, CDR2 SYDVKM, per germline. Trimming cost V 2 bases and J 6 bases, with 14 bases left between them. The material sequenced was PBMCs. The chain has TRBV28 and TRBJ2-7, with D perhaps matching TRBD1 (5 bases). The sequence was obtained from a man in his forties in good health and CMV-seronegative. Here the CDR3 DNA reads TGTGCCAGCAGTTTAGGGCAGCTGGGGCGCGAGCAGTACTTC. Translation: CASSLGQLGREQYF.